Included here is one TCR beta chain sequence, with context. This sample is part of a study of blood T cell repertoires in COVID-19. Study in general: Acute and convalescent COVID-19 samples came from the United States, Italy and Spain.

Methods used by the authors: Amplified reference gene primers provided the basis for estimating nucleated cell counts. Measured with immunoSEQ multiplex PCR; TCRdb has only the in-frame clones, and not every one. That table gives V, J and clone size, and the DNA gave D and trimming. The sample contains approximately 74,000 clones, 84% of which appear only once. Trimming shortened V by 0 bases and J by 8 bases, and 22 bases separated the two germline ends. This CDR3 has 17 amino acids. Germline V gene data show CDR1 as LNHNV and CDR2 as YYDKDF (reference sequence). Input material: peripheral blood. The chain has TRBV15 and TRBJ1-2; D unresolved. The source of this sequence is a man aged 70 or older with acute or convalescent COVID-19. The CDR3 loop reads CATSRDQIPPEAVGYTF. The CDR3 DNA sequence: TGTGCCACCAGCAGAGATCAGATCCCCCCCGAAGCGGTCGGCTACACCTTC. The full variable domain, completed using reference TRBV15 and TRBJ1-2, is DAMVIQNPRYQVTQFGKPVTLSCSQTLNHNVMYWYQQKSSQAPKLLFHYYDKDFNNEADTPDNFQSRRPNTSFCFLDIRSPGLGDTAMYLCATSRDQIPPEAVGYTFGSGTRLTVV.